One T cell receptor (beta chain) is described in this entry. This record comes from a study of T cells in Graves' hyperthyroidism and ophthalmopathy. Germline CDR1 is SEHNR and CDR2 is FQNEAQ (reference sequence). This CDR3 contains 15 residues. V lost 5 bases to trimming and J lost 2 bases; unmatched junction nucleotides: 6. Regions amplified from RNA transcripts were the TCR beta CDR3 regions. First-round RT-PCR of the TCR CDR3 relied on the HTBI primer set. TCRdb ran MiXCR on the multiplex PCR reads and lists one entry per CDR3 protein. Of more than 500,000 distinct CDR3 sequences in the sample, roughly 46% were seen once.

This TCR came from an adult woman with Graves' disease, either hyperthyroidism or ophthalmopathy (not recorded which). The source material was peripheral blood or thyroid tissue (not recorded which). This chain uses TRBV7-9 with TRBJ2-7; 10 nucleotides align to TRBD2. Here the CDR3 reads CASSTRAGGPYEQYF. The CDR3 DNA sequence: TGTGCCAGCAGCACCCGAGCGGGAGGGCCCTACGAGCAGTACTTC.